Included here is one TCR beta chain sequence, with context. Clones were read by immunoSEQ multiplex PCR, and TCRdb kept only the in-frame ones, dropping some. The sample holds approximately 190,000 clones; approximately 80% are singletons and the top ten take around 6.9%. Trimming pared 3 bases from V and 3 bases from J, leaving 8 bases between. Germline V gene sequence: CDR1 SNHLY, CDR2 FYNNEI. This CDR3 spans 14 amino acids. This specimen comes from a study of blood T cell repertoires in COVID-19. Study details: Whether acute or convalescent, the COVID-19 samples came from the United States, Italy and Spain.

The TCR was taken from a man aged 55 to 70 with acute or convalescent COVID-19. Specimen: peripheral blood. The chain combines TRBV2 with TRBJ1-4; D is possibly TRBD1 (6 bases). Here the CDR3 reads CASSDRTANEKLFF. The CDR3 DNA reads as TGTGCCAGCAGTGACAGGACAGCTAATGAAAAACTGTTTTTT.